The 20 T cell receptor beta chains reported below all come from one sample, sequenced in a study of blood T cell repertoires in COVID-19. Method: immunoSEQ multiplex PCR; TCRdb's copy keeps in-frame clones and lacks some. The sample has about 68,000 clones, just over 85% seen once; the top ten hold over 7.5%. Sequenced input: peripheral blood. These receptors were obtained from a man under 40 with acute or convalescent COVID-19.

This sequence joins TRBV5-1 and TRBJ2-3; 7 nucleotides line up with TRBD2. The ends lost 1 base at V and 4 bases at J; junction bases unmatched: 3. This CDR3 comprises 14 residues. Germline lookup yields CDR1 SGHRS and CDR2 YFSETQ. The CDR3 DNA sequence: TGCGCCAGCAGCTTGATAGGACTAGCAGATACGCAGTATTTT. Translated, it gives CASSLIGLADTQYF.

The chain recombines TRBV5-1 with TRBJ2-1, with 11 bases aligning to TRBD2. V lost 2 bases and J lost 7; bases outside the gene matches: 5. The CDR3 has 15 residues. CDR1 is SGHRS, CDR2 YFSETQ, per germline. The DNA of the CDR3 is TGCGCCAGCAGCTTTAGCGGGAGGGCCAGGAATGAGCAGTTCTTC. This translates into CASSFSGRARNEQFF.

The chain recombines TRBV5-6 with TRBJ2-7; weak D call: TRBD1 (5 bases). Germline loops: CDR1 SGHDT, CDR2 YYEEEE. The CDR3 length is 15 residues. V shed 0 bases and J shed 0 bases, with 10 bases lying between them. DNA of the CDR3: TGTGCCAGCAGCTTGGTGGACACCCTCTCCTACGAGCAGTACTTC. Encoded protein: CASSLVDTLSYEQYF.

V gene TRBV28 combines with J gene TRBJ2-1; 7 bases agree with TRBD2. The CDR3 totals 13 residues. V was clipped by 7 bases and J by 6 bases; unmatched bases: 6. The V gene's germline CDR1 is MDHEN and CDR2 SYDVKM. CDR3 coding DNA: TGTGCCAGCAACGCGGGAGCTCTCAATGAGCAGTTCTTC. Translated: CASNAGALNEQFF.

The chain uses TRBV4-1 and TRBJ2-7; D unresolved. CDR1 MGHRA and CDR2 YSYEKL come from the germline V gene. V lost 3 bases and J lost 2, with 11 bases in between. The CDR3 extends over 14 amino acids. The CDR3 is CASSHSLGAYEQYF. The CDR3 DNA reads as TGCGCCAGCAGCCACTCGTTGGGCGCCTACGAGCAGTACTTC.

The CDR3 DNA sequence: TGTGCCAGCAGCTTAGTGGGGACTAGCGGGAGGCGTTTGGTGGGTGAGCAGTTCTTC. It translates to CASSLVGTSGRRLVGEQFF. The rearrangement uses TRBV11-2 and TRBJ2-1, with 15 nucleotides matching TRBD2. CDR1 and CDR2 (germline): SGHAT, FQNNGV. The CDR3 is 19 amino acids. V shed 1 base and J 9 bases; nucleotides not matched to a gene: 13.

The chain is built from TRBV7-9 and TRBJ2-1; the match to TRBD2 covers 14 bases. The J segment lost 1 base and the V segment lost 2 bases, leaving 1 base of the junction unmatched. In germline, CDR1 is SEHNR, CDR2 FQNEAQ (reference sequence). This CDR3 has 17 residues. Written as DNA, the CDR3 is TGTGCCAGCAGCTTAAGACTAGCGGGAGGGTCCTACAATGAGCAGTTCTTC. Its translation: CASSLRLAGGSYNEQFF.

The rearrangement uses TRBV19 and TRBJ2-4, with a tentative D call TRBD1 (5 bases). There are 14 residues in the CDR3. V was pared by 7 bases and J by 3 bases, with 13 bases between. The germline V gene encodes CDR1 LNHDA and CDR2 SQIVND (reference sequence). The CDR3 protein is CASKGHLDKNIQYF. DNA for the CDR3: TGTGCCAGTAAGGGGCACTTAGACAAAAACATTCAGTACTTC. Filled out from reference TRBV19 and TRBJ2-4, the complete variable domain reads DGGITQSPKYLFRKEGQNVTLSCEQNLNHDAMYWYRQDPGQGLRLIYYSQIVNDFQKGDIAEGYSVSREKKESFPLTVTSAQKNPTAFYLCASKGHLDKNIQYFGAGTRLSVL.

This clone was seen a single time. The chain recombines TRBV6-4 with TRBJ1-2; TRBD1 matches 8 bases. Trimming at V came to 10 bases and at J to 2 bases, leaving 12 bases not matched to a gene. In germline, CDR1 is MRHNA, CDR2 SNTAGT. The CDR3 runs 15 residues. The CDR3 region has the DNA TGTGCCACCACTCCAACGGGGACAGGAAACTATGGCTACACCTTC. As protein: CATTPTGTGNYGYTF.

This clone was counted between two and nine times. V and J are TRBV6-5 and TRBJ2-3; D might be TRBD2 (5 bases). The CDR3 runs 15 residues. Germline loops: CDR1 MNHEY, CDR2 SVGAGI. V was trimmed by 6 bases and J by 2 bases, leaving 15 bases between them. In DNA form, the CDR3 reads TGTGCCAGCAGCAACCTAGAGGGAAACACAGATACGCAGTATTTT. Translation: CASSNLEGNTDTQYF.

The chain combines TRBV28 with TRBJ2-7, with 14 bases lining up with TRBD2. The germline CDR1 and CDR2 sequences are MDHEN and SYDVKM. This CDR3 is built from 15 residues. Losses at the gene ends were 5 bases for V and 6 bases for J; bases not matched to a gene: 6. This CDR3 is CASSATGLAGAEQYF. The CDR3 bases are TGTGCCAGCAGTGCCACGGGACTAGCGGGAGCCGAGCAGTACTTC.

The rearrangement uses TRBV6-5 and TRBJ2-1; 8 bases match TRBD1. Looked up from germline, CDR1 is MNHEY and CDR2 is SVGAGI. The CDR3 consists of 13 residues. After removal of 5 bases from V and 4 bases from J, the junction contained 1 base not matched to a gene. The CDR3 loop is CASSRQGYNEQFF. The CDR3 DNA reads as TGTGCCAGCAGTCGACAGGGGTACAATGAGCAGTTCTTC.

The V and J genes are TRBV4-1 and TRBJ1-6, with a tentative D call TRBD1 (5 bases). Looked up from germline, CDR1 is MGHRA and CDR2 is YSYEKL. V lost 1 base, J lost 3 bases, and 7 bases lay in between. This CDR3 is built from 15 residues. CDR3 amino acids: CASSQGTFYNSPLHF. The CDR3 DNA sequence: TGCGCCAGCAGCCAAGGGACATTCTATAATTCACCCCTCCACTTT.

CDR3 region: CASSETSGSSYNEQFF. In DNA form, the CDR3 reads TGCGCCAGCAGTGAAACTAGCGGGAGTAGCTACAATGAGCAGTTCTTC. The chain links TRBV10-1 to TRBJ2-1; TRBD2 aligns across 11 bases. Trimming removed 3 bases from V and 3 bases from J; junction bases left unmatched: 4. Germline CDR1 WNHNN, CDR2 SYGVQD (reference sequence). The CDR3 totals 16 residues.

This sequence joins TRBV27 and TRBJ1-5, with 7 bases identical to TRBD1. Trimming removed 5 bases from V and 7 bases from J; junction bases left unmatched: 5. CDR1 and CDR2 (germline): MNHEY, SMNVEV (reference sequence). The CDR3 spans 13 residues. The CDR3 spells CASSNTGVQPQHF. CDR3 bases: TGTGCCAGCAGTAACACAGGGGTCCAGCCCCAGCATTTT.

The V gene is TRBV9, the J gene TRBJ1-2; the match to TRBD1 covers 8 bases. This CDR3 has 19 amino acids. V lost 1 base to trimming and J lost 0 bases; unmatched junction nucleotides: 14. Germline V gene sequence: CDR1 SGDLS, CDR2 YYNGEE. The CDR3 DNA reads as TGTGCCAGCAGCGTATACGGGACAGGATACCAAACTCCTAACTATGGCTACACCTTC. Amino acid sequence: CASSVYGTGYQTPNYGYTF.

This clone has more than one count but fewer than ten. The gene calls are TRBV9 and TRBJ2-3; TRBD2 aligns across 10 bases. The J segment lost 0 bases and the V segment lost 4 bases, leaving 5 bases of the junction unmatched. The CDR3 consists of 16 residues. Germline CDR1 and CDR2: SGDLS and YYNGEE. CDR3 coding DNA: TGTGCCAGCAGCCAGGGACTAGCGACTAGCACAGATACGCAGTATTTT. Translation gives CASSQGLATSTDTQYF.

The rearrangement links TRBV29-1 to TRBJ2-1; 10 bases match TRBD1. The V and J ends lost 3 bases and 7 bases, in that order; junction bases with no gene match: 6. Germline V CDR1 and CDR2: SQVTM, ANQGSEA. This CDR3 region has 14 residues. The CDR3 nucleotides are TGCAGCGTTGAGAGACAGGGGGCAGATAATGAGCAGTTCTTC. Its protein is CSVERQGADNEQFF.

V is TRBV29-1 and J is TRBJ2-4; weak D call: TRBD2 (6 bases). CDR3 length: 16 residues. V dropped 6 bases and J dropped 1 base, with 19 bases sitting between them. Germline V gives CDR1 SQVTM, CDR2 ANQGSEA. CDR3 bases: TGCAGCGTCTCAGCCCCGGGAGCACTCGCCAAAAACATTCAGTACTTC. Its translation is CSVSAPGALAKNIQYF.

The V call is TRBV4-2, the J call TRBJ2-7; D is perhaps TRBD2 (6 bases). This CDR3 comprises 13 residues. The germline V gene has CDR1 LGHNA and CDR2 YNFKEQ. Trimming took 3 bases from V and 3 from J, leaving 9 bases between them. The CDR3 loop reads CASSQEGGYEQYF. As DNA, the CDR3 is TGTGCCAGCAGCCAGGAGGGAGGCTACGAGCAGTACTTC.